These T cell receptor beta chains were read from a single sample in a study of human T cells and chemical hapten exposure. Each CDR3 protein is one row after TCRdb ran MiXCR on the RACE reads. This sample has roughly 150,000 distinct CDR3 sequences; 12% occur once, and the top ten carry about 1.3%. This specimen consisted of whole blood, obtained in connection with sensitization to the hapten diphenylcyclopropenone (DPC). The receptor set was obtained from a woman between 50 and 59 years old with alopecia areata. Some clones in this sample may be carry-over from other donors' samples. CDR3s include the opening cysteine and the closing phenylalanine or tryptophan. D genes are given only for firm matches. Clone size is not always given. Where it is, it says once, few, many or a class for expanded clones.

CDR3aa | CDR3nt | len | abundance | d_gene | j_gene | v_gene
CSVVKGASGTEQYF | TGCAGCGTTGTTAAAGGTGCTAGCGGGACCGAGCAGTACTTC | 14 | NA | TRBD2 | TRBJ2-7 | TRBV29-1
CASSSGRSGELFF | TGTGCCAGTTCCAGCGGGAGATCCGGGGAGCTGTTTTTT | 13 | NA | TRBD2 | TRBJ2-2 | TRBV7-3
CASSAQGGSYEQYF | TGTGCCAGCAGCGCACAGGGGGGCTCCTACGAGCAGTACTTC | 14 | few | TRBD1 | TRBJ2-7 | TRBV9
CASSVQLGNTGELFF | TGTGCCAGCAGCGTACAGCTGGGGAACACCGGGGAGCTGTTTTTT | 15 | NA | NA | TRBJ2-2 | TRBV9
CASSYWQGHGYTF | TGTGCCAGCAGTTATTGGCAGGGACATGGCTACACCTTC | 13 | few | NA | TRBJ1-2 | TRBV27
CASSTRTGTGGYEQYF | TGTGCCAGCAGCACACGTACCGGGACAGGAGGCTACGAGCAGTACTTC | 16 | many | TRBD1 | TRBJ2-7 | TRBV11-2
CASSLTSTYEQYF | TGTGCCAGCAGCCTCACGTCCACCTACGAGCAGTACTTC | 13 | few | NA | TRBJ2-7 | TRBV6-2/TRBV6-3
CASSPAQAGYGYTF | TGCGCCAGCAGCCCAGCTCAGGCGGGATATGGCTACACCTTC | 14 | NA | NA | TRBJ1-2 | TRBV4-1
CASSSTNTDTQYF | TGTGCCAGCAGCTCGACCAACACAGATACGCAGTATTTT | 13 | few | NA | TRBJ2-3 | TRBV5-4
CASSPDRLERADTQYF | TGTGCCAGCTCACCGGATCGACTAGAGCGGGCAGATACGCAGTATTTT | 16 | NA | NA | TRBJ2-3 | TRBV18
CASSGEGREARNEQFF | TGTGCCAGCAGCGGGGAAGGGCGGGAGGCACGAAATGAGCAGTTCTTC | 16 | many | TRBD2 | TRBJ2-1 | TRBV7-9
CAGTGKGSKETQYF | TGTGCCGGGACAGGGAAGGGGTCCAAAGAGACCCAGTACTTC | 14 | NA | TRBD1 | TRBJ2-5 | TRBV30
CASSLDRGQPNTGELFF | TGTGCCAGCAGCTTAGATCGGGGACAACCGAACACCGGGGAGCTGTTTTTT | 17 | NA | NA | TRBJ2-2 | TRBV7-9
CASSPRGQRNQPQHF | TGTGCCAGTAGTCCTAGGGGGCAGCGCAATCAGCCCCAGCATTTT | 15 | few | TRBD1 | TRBJ1-5 | TRBV19
CASSHREAGGTSTDTQYF | TGTGCCAGCAGCCACCGAGAGGCGGGAGGCACTAGCACAGATACGCAGTATTTT | 18 | NA | TRBD2 | TRBJ2-3 | TRBV6-2/TRBV6-3
CASRPGHRATNEKLFF | TGCGCCAGCAGGCCGGGACACCGGGCAACTAATGAAAAACTGTTTTTT | 16 | NA | NA | TRBJ1-4 | TRBV5-1
CASSRDRGLNNEQFF | TGTGCCAGCAGCCGGGACAGGGGGCTAAACAATGAGCAGTTCTTC | 15 | NA | TRBD1 | TRBJ2-1 | TRBV5-8
CASSLVISGNTIYF | TGTGCCAGCAGCTTAGTGATCTCTGGAAACACCATATATTTT | 14 | few | NA | TRBJ1-3 | TRBV11-2
CSAMVDSDQPQHF | TGCAGTGCTATGGTCGACAGCGATCAGCCCCAGCATTTT | 13 | many | NA | TRBJ1-5 | TRBV20-1
CASGNRWEGHTDTQYF | TGCGCCAGTGGAAATAGGTGGGAGGGCCACACAGATACGCAGTATTTT | 16 | few | TRBD2 | TRBJ2-3 | TRBV10-1
CASSIGGSFRGEQFF | TGTGCCAGTAGTATAGGAGGGTCCTTCCGAGGTGAGCAGTTCTTC | 15 | NA | NA | TRBJ2-1 | TRBV19
CASFGQTGYEQYF | TGTGCCAGCTTCGGGCAGACTGGCTACGAGCAGTACTTC | 13 | NA | NA | TRBJ2-7 | TRBV6-6
CASSRGGDSNQPQHF | TGTGCCAGCAGCCGCGGAGGGGATAGCAATCAGCCCCAGCATTTT | 15 | NA | NA | TRBJ1-5 | TRBV7-9
CASRAQENQPQHF | TGTGCCAGCAGGGCCCAGGAAAATCAGCCCCAGCATTTT | 13 | NA | NA | TRBJ1-5 | TRBV27
CSVGPIAPNTGELFF | TGCAGCGTCGGACCGATTGCTCCGAACACCGGGGAGCTGTTTTTT | 15 | many | NA | TRBJ2-2 | TRBV29-1
CASSLASGTSGQETQYF | TGTGCCAGCAGCTTGGCCTCCGGGACTAGCGGTCAAGAGACCCAGTACTTC | 17 | many | TRBD2 | TRBJ2-5 | TRBV7-2
CASSLAGGSDEQYF | TGCGCCAGCAGCTTGGCCGGGGGGAGTGACGAGCAGTACTTC | 14 | many | TRBD2 | TRBJ2-7 | TRBV5-1
CASSGAAGGRYEQYF | TGTGCCAGCAGTGGGGCCGCGGGGGGCCGCTACGAGCAGTACTTC | 15 | NA | TRBD2 | TRBJ2-7 | TRBV28
CSASPTDTQYF | TGCAGTGCTAGCCCCACAGATACGCAGTATTTT | 11 | few | NA | TRBJ2-3 | TRBV20-1
CASSPTGGVEAFF | TGTGCCAGCAGCCCTACAGGGGGCGTAGAAGCTTTCTTT | 13 | few | TRBD1 | TRBJ1-1 | TRBV7-9
CASSVARMEGEQYF | TGTGCCAGCAGCGTAGCCAGGATGGAAGGCGAGCAGTACTTC | 14 | many | NA | TRBJ2-7 | TRBV9
CSIGTSGYEQYF | TGCAGCATCGGGACTAGCGGATACGAGCAGTACTTC | 12 | many | TRBD2 | TRBJ2-7 | TRBV29-1
CASSLRLVGIQYF | TGTGCCAGCAGCTTGCGGTTAGTAGGCATTCAGTACTTC | 13 | NA | NA | TRBJ2-4 | TRBV13
CASSVEGNGQPQHF | TGTGCCAGCAGTGTAGAGGGGAATGGTCAGCCCCAGCATTTT | 14 | many | NA | TRBJ1-5 | TRBV2
CASSLTVAGVRNEQFF | TGTGCCAGCAGCTTAACGGTAGCGGGAGTCCGCAATGAGCAGTTCTTC | 16 | NA | TRBD2 | TRBJ2-1 | TRBV7-3
CASRQYEQYF | TGCGCCAGCCGCCAGTACGAGCAGTACTTC | 10 | NA | NA | TRBJ2-7 | TRBV10-2
CASSSGAGTGAFF | TGTGCCAGCAGTTCTGGCGCCGGGACAGGAGCTTTCTTT | 13 | few | TRBD1 | TRBJ1-1 | TRBV27
CASRDRRAADTQYF | TGTGCCAGCAGAGATCGGAGGGCCGCAGATACGCAGTATTTT | 14 | NA | NA | TRBJ2-3 | TRBV5-4
CASSPEGSRGGEQFF | TGTGCCAGCAGCCCCGAAGGTAGCCGGGGCGGTGAGCAGTTCTTC | 15 | few | NA | TRBJ2-1 | TRBV7-8
CASRKSGFSYEQYF | TGTGCCAGCAGGAAAAGTGGGTTCTCCTACGAGCAGTACTTC | 14 | few | NA | TRBJ2-7 | TRBV12-3/TRBV12-4
CSAGDRAQETQYF | TGCAGCGCCGGGGACAGGGCGCAAGAGACCCAGTACTTC | 13 | many | TRBD1 | TRBJ2-5 | TRBV29-1
CSARDGLATEAFF | TGCAGTGCTAGAGACGGGCTGGCCACTGAAGCTTTCTTT | 13 | many | NA | TRBJ1-1 | TRBV20-1
CSVAPGYYGYTF | TGCAGCGTTGCCCCCGGTTACTATGGCTACACCTTC | 12 | many | NA | TRBJ1-2 | TRBV29-1
CASGLAQGTGNSNQPQHF | TGTGCTAGTGGTTTGGCCCAAGGGACGGGCAATAGCAATCAGCCCCAGCATTTT | 18 | few | NA | TRBJ1-5 | TRBV12-5
CASSPTPGLVQFF | TGTGCCAGCAGCCCCACTCCGGGACTCGTGCAGTTCTTC | 13 | many | NA | TRBJ2-1 | TRBV14
CASSETTGGDRKFF | TGTGCCAGCAGTGAGACTACAGGGGGGGATAGGAAGTTCTTC | 14 | few | NA | TRBJ2-1 | TRBV2
CASSEQGYGYTF | TGTGCCAGCAGTGAACAGGGCTATGGCTACACCTTC | 12 | few | NA | TRBJ1-2 | TRBV2
CASAGHLNQPQHF | TGTGCGAGTGCAGGGCACTTGAATCAGCCCCAGCATTTT | 13 | NA | NA | TRBJ1-5 | TRBV7-2
CSADGTSGNSYEQYF | TGCAGTGCGGACGGGACTAGCGGGAACTCCTACGAGCAGTACTTC | 15 | few | TRBD2 | TRBJ2-7 | TRBV20-1
CASSWRQGNYGYTF | TGTGCCAGCAGCTGGAGACAGGGTAACTATGGCTACACCTTC | 14 | few | TRBD1 | TRBJ1-2 | TRBV5-4
CASWTPGLGLGDTQYF | TGTGCCAGTTGGACCCCTGGACTAGGTCTTGGAGATACGCAGTATTTT | 16 | many | TRBD2 | TRBJ2-3 | TRBV19
CASRVGQGTEAFF | TGTGCCAGCAGAGTCGGACAGGGCACTGAAGCTTTCTTT | 13 | few | TRBD1 | TRBJ1-1 | TRBV12-3/TRBV12-4
CASNGEKLFF | TGTGCCAGCAATGGTGAAAAACTGTTTTTT | 10 | many | NA | TRBJ1-4 | TRBV2
CSVDSGLSNEQFF | TGCAGCGTTGATTCCGGGTTGAGCAATGAGCAGTTCTTC | 13 | NA | NA | TRBJ2-1 | TRBV29-1
CASSYGRAGTGELFF | TGTGCCAGCAGTTACGGCCGGGCAGGCACCGGGGAGCTGTTTTTT | 15 | few | NA | TRBJ2-2 | TRBV6-2/TRBV6-3
CASSAQGGSPLHF | TGTGCCAGCAGCGCTCAGGGTGGCTCACCCCTCCACTTT | 13 | NA | NA | TRBJ1-6 | TRBV3-1
CASSFMTVPGGEQYF | TGTGCCAGCAGCTTTATGACAGTTCCAGGGGGAGAGCAGTACTTC | 15 | few | TRBD1 | TRBJ2-7 | TRBV7-2
CASTRDVGELFF | TGTGCCAGCACACGCGATGTGGGGGAGCTGTTTTTT | 12 | NA | NA | TRBJ2-2 | TRBV28
CASSTGGYEQYF | TGTGCCAGCAGTACAGGGGGCTACGAGCAGTACTTC | 12 | NA | TRBD1 | TRBJ2-7 | TRBV6-5
CASGRLAANTGELFF | TGTGCCAGCGGCAGACTAGCGGCTAACACCGGGGAGCTGTTTTTT | 15 | few | TRBD2 | TRBJ2-2 | TRBV7-2